Listed here is a single TCR beta chain. Its antigen is undetermined. The sample originates from a study of T cell responses to AZD1222 COVID-19 vaccine. Study-wide results and limits: The study identified only a handful of AZD1222 recipients as seropositive at baseline. Within unmutated variant regions lay the reported targets of nearly half of spike-specific TCRs.

Method: immunoSEQ multiplex PCR; TCRdb's copy keeps in-frame clones and lacks some. This sample yields about 110,000 clones, of which 94% are seen a single time; about 3% belongs to the top ten. This clonotype originated in an adult who received the AZD1222 COVID-19 vaccine. Sequences were derived from peripheral blood, sampled 28 days after the second AZD1222 dose.

The DNA of the CDR3 is TGTGCCAGTAGTGTACAGGGGGCCTCCTACGAGCAGTACTTC. Its translation is CASSVQGASYEQYF. The rearrangement uses TRBV19 and TRBJ2-7; 9 bases agree with TRBD1. The ends lost 5 bases at V and 0 bases at J; junction bases unmatched: 2. CDR1 is LNHDA and CDR2 is SQIVND in the germline V gene (reference sequence). This CDR3 has 14 residues.